Included here is one T cell receptor (beta chain) sequence, with context. This clonotype was seen ten or more times. Its antigen is still unknown. No qualities accompany the bases; no much larger clone lies one base away. The data were obtained in a study of spatial heterogeneity in lung cancer (dated by TCRdb to about 2019). Background for the entire study: More beta-chain than alpha-chain transcripts were consistently detected, likely reflecting higher beta-chain transcript abundance. In the raw uncorrected reads, each unique combination of TCR and UMI appeared more than ten times on average. In non-small cell lung cancer, the study quantitatively compared TCR alpha and beta repertoires across several tumor regions, matched nontumor lung, and blood. The study linked features of the TCR repertoire to counts of nonsynonymous mutations, which were determined by whole-exome sequencing of tumor tissue. At surgery, over 200 tumor regions, around 67 matched nontumor lung samples and 45 to 60 PBMC samples were TCR-sequenced for both alpha and beta chains. Summary of the overall study and its limitations: Additional single-cell paired TCR alpha and beta sequencing was considered necessary to confirm, at a functional level, the hypothesis that regional TCRs recognize regional mutations. Ubiquitous expanded tumor TCRs showed up in blood more often at tumor resection than at routine follow-up.

The time point label, read with the paper, signifies: sample taken at primary tumor resection. Samples were obtained from over 70 patients with early-stage, untreated non-small cell lung cancer from the lung TRACERx cohort. TCR sequencing used whole RNA extracted from tumor and nontumor lung tissue, or from cryopreserved PBMC samples, without cell sorting. Only patients for whom sufficient RNA was available from at least two tumor regions were selected for TCR sequencing. CDR1 DFQATT and CDR2 SNEGSKA are derived from the germline V gene (reference sequence). The V end gives up 3 bases and the J end 7 bases, leaving 8 bases in the junction not matched to a gene. Spanning cysteine to phenylalanine, the CDR3 consists of 14 amino acids. Only CDR3 DNA remains: 42 bases, in frame from the first base. The library was obtained by 5' RACE. TCRdb lists the instrument as NextSeq 500. The TCR library protocol attached a unique molecular identifier to each TCR cDNA molecule to allow correction of PCR and sequencing errors. For the original study's pipeline: TCR identification, UMI-based error correction and CDR3 extraction were all carried out with Decombinator tools. Expanded TCRs were defined as those above a frequency of 2 per 1,000, corresponding to the top 1% of the tumor frequency distribution. Renyi diversity was computed with the R vegan package after each repertoire had been subsampled 100 times to 5,000 TCRs. To build CDR3 similarity networks, amino acid triplet string-kernel similarity was used, and CDR3s were connected when their pairwise similarity was above 0.82. TCRdb passed the public sequencing reads through fastp at Q25 and MiXCR, retaining productive beta sequences. Each record represents a unique CDR3 protein, reported with the most common genes and DNA among its rows. The V and J calls and clone size are TCRdb's, not the authors'. This sample has some 78,000 distinct CDR3 sequences in its table, and around 7.8% of those were observed once. The ten largest clones take up 6.5% to 8.5% of the sample.

The rearrangement joined TRBV20-1 to TRBJ2-1; 8 bases in the junction line up with TRBD2. This TCR was recovered from a male donor with early-stage non-small cell lung cancer. The sequencing here drew on PBMCs, taken at surgery. The DNA sequence reads TGCAGTGCTAGTTTCCGGGAGGGGTGGAATGAGCAGTTCTTC. Translated, it gives CSASFREGWNEQFF.